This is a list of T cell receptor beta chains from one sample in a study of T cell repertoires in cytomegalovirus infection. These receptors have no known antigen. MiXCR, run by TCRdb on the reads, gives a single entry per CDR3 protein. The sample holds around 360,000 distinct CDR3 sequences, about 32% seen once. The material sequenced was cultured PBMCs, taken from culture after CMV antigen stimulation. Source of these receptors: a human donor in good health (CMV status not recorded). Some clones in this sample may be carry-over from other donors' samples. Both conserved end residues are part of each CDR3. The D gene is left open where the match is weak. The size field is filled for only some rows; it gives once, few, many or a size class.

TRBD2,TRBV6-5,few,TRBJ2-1,TGTGCCAGCAGGATGACTAGCGGGAGTTTAAATGAGCAGTTCTTC,CASRMTSGSLNEQFF
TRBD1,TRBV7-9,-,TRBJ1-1,TGTGCCAGCAGCGCCGGACAGGGAAGGAGAGCTTTCTTT,CASSAGQGRRAFF
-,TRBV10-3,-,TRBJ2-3,TGTGCCATCAGCCCGGGACGGCAGCTTACAGATACGCAGTATTTT,CAISPGRQLTDTQYF
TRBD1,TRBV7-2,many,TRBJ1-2,TGTGCCAGCAGCTCGACAGGGGCAGTGGGAAGTGGCTACACCTTC,CASSSTGAVGSGYTF
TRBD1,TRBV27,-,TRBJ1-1,TGTGCCAGCAGTCCAGGGACAGGGCGGATCTTCTTT,CASSPGTGRIFF
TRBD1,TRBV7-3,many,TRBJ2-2,TGTGCCAGCAGTAGGACAGGACGTAACACCGGGGAGCTGTTTTTT,CASSRTGRNTGELFF
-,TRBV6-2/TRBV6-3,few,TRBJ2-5,TGTGCCAGCGTCCGGGGTCGGCGAGAGACCCAGTACTTC,CASVRGRRETQYF
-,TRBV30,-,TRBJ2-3,TGTGCCTGGAGTGAGGGGCGAACAGATACGCAGTATTTT,CAWSEGRTDTQYF
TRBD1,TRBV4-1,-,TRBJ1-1,TGCGCCAGCAGCCGGGGGGACAGTAAGAACACTGAAGCTTTCTTT,CASSRGDSKNTEAFF
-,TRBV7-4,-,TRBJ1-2,TGTGCCAGCAGCTCCGCAACGGGGGGGCTTGCCTATGGCTACACCTTC,CASSSATGGLAYGYTF
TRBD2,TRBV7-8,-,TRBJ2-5,TGTGCCAGCAGCTTGACTAGCGGGTTAGAGACCCAGTACTTC,CASSLTSGLETQYF
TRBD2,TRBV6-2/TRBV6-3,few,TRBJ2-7,TGTGCCAGCAGATGGGCGGGAGTACCCTACGAGCAGTACTTC,CASRWAGVPYEQYF
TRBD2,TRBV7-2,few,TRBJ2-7,TGTGCCAGCAGCTTAGATTTCGGACTAGCGGTCTCCTTC,CASSLDFGLAVSF
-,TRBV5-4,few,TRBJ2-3,TGTGCCAGCAGCTTGGAACACACAGATACGCAGTATTTT,CASSLEHTDTQYF
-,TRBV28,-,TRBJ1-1,TGTGCCGGAGGGGGTTGGGGCGACACTGAAGCTTTCTTT,CAGGGWGDTEAFF
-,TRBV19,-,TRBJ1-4,TGTGCCAGTAGCCCCTCTCAGGGTTATGGTGAAAAACTGTTTTTT,CASSPSQGYGEKLFF
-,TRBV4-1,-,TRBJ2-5,TGCGCCAGCAGCCAACTTCGACAGGAGATGATCCAAGAGACCCAGTACTTC,CASSQLRQEMIQETQYF
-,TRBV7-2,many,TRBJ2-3,TGTGCCAGCAGCTTAGCGAGTCGCCTAGCCACAGATACGCAGTATTTT,CASSLASRLATDTQYF
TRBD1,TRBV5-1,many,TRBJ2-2,TGCGCCAGCAGCGTAGGGACAGGGAATGTATGGGAGCTGTTTTTT,CASSVGTGNVWELFF
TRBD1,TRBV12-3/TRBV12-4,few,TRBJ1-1,TGTGCCAGCAGTCCTCTTATTCTAAGGGCAGGGGGTTCTGAAGCTTTCTTT,CASSPLILRAGGSEAFF
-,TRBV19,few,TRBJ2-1,TGTGCCAGTAGTATAGATCCCGGCGGTGACTACAATGAGCAGTTCTTC,CASSIDPGGDYNEQFF
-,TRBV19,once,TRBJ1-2,TGTGCCAGTAGTATCGGGACGTCGTCTGGCTACACCTTC,CASSIGTSSGYTF
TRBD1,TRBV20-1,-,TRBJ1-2,TGCAGTGCTAGAGCAGGGGGCGAGGGTCTTTCCTACTATGGCTACACCTTC,CSARAGGEGLSYYGYTF
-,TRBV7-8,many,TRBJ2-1,TGTGCCAGCAGCTTCAGGGACTTGAGTATATACAATGAGCAGTTCTTC,CASSFRDLSIYNEQFF
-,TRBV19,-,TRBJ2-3,TGTGCCAGTAGTACAGATCCCGGGACTCAGATACCCGATACGCAGTATTTT,CASSTDPGTQIPDTQYF
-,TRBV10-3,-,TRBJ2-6,TGTGCCATCAGCAAAGTCCAGGGCGCCTCGGCCAACGTCCTGACTTTC,CAISKVQGASANVLTF
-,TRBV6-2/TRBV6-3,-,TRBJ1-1,TGTGCCAGCAGCTCCGGGAGCCCTGAAGCTTTCTTT,CASSSGSPEAFF
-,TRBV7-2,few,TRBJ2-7,TGTGCCAGCAGCTTAGTATCGGCCAGGGGCCCCTACGAGCAGTACTTC,CASSLVSARGPYEQYF
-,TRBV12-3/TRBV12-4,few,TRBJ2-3,TGTGCCAGCAGTCCTCGAGACCAGCGCACAGATACGCAGTATTTT,CASSPRDQRTDTQYF